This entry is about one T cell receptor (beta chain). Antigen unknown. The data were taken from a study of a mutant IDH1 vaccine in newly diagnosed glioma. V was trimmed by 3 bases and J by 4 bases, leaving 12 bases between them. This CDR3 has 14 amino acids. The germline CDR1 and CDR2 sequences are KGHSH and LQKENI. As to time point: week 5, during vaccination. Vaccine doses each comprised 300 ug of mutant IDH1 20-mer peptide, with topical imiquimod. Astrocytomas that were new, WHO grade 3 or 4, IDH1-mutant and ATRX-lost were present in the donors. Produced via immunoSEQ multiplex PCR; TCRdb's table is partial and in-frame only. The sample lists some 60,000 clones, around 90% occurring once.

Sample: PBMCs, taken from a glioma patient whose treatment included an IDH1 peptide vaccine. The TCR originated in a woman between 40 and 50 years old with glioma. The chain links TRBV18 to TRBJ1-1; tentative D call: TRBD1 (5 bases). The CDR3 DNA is TGTGCCAGCTCACCGGGCAGGGAGGCCACTGAAGCTTTCTTT. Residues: CASSPGREATEAFF.